This T cell receptor beta chain was obtained from a study of PD-1 blockade in classical Hodgkin lymphoma. Regarding the study as a whole: With CD4+ cells, TCR diversity rose significantly by C4D1, but not with CD8+ cells. Baseline diversity was lower in partial responders and progressors than complete responders.

This clone was detected only a few times. Its antigen is currently unknown. There was relapse after autologous stem cell transplantation in every patient, and there was variation in brentuximab vedotin exposure. The best responses consisted of complete response, partial response or progressive disease. The CDR3 is made up of 14 amino acids. CDR1 SNHLY and CDR2 FYNNEI come from the germline V gene. V was trimmed by 2 bases and J by 7 bases, leaving 12 bases between them. Data came from immunoSEQ multiplex PCR; TCRdb stores just in-frame clones and leaves some out. The sample holds around 26,000 clones, 65% to 80% seen once.

The starting material was peripheral blood mononuclear cells (PBMCs), obtained before the second cycle of nivolumab. The receptor comes from a human donor with classical Hodgkin lymphoma. The rearrangement joins TRBV2 to TRBJ1-5, with a tentative D call TRBD1 (6 bases). The CDR3 reads CASSEWGAGQPQHF. In DNA form, the CDR3 reads TGTGCCAGCAGTGAATGGGGGGCTGGACAGCCCCAGCATTTT.